The sequence of this T cell receptor beta chain was determined in a study of CD8 T cells in Susac syndrome. Random hexamers primed reverse transcription of about 0.5 to 1 ug RNA. TCRdb passed the immunoSEQ multiplex PCR reads through MiXCR, listing each CDR3 protein once. The sample carries around 170,000 distinct CDR3 sequences, approximately 94% recorded once. V lost 10 bases and J 1 base, leaving 8 bases between the germline ends. The V gene's germline CDR1 is MDHEN and CDR2 SYDVKM. The CDR3 covers 11 residues. V is TRBV28 and J is TRBJ2-7, with D possibly TRBD1 on 5 matching bases. The sequenced sample was CD4+ T cells from PBMCs. The receptor's source is a human donor with Susac syndrome. The CDR3 DNA follows: TGTGCCACGCAGGGATCCTACGAGCAGTACTTC. Its translation is CATQGSYEQYF. Variable domain in full (rest from reference TRBV28 and TRBJ2-7): DVKVTQSSRYLVKRTGEKVFLECVQDMDHENMFWYRQDPGLGLRLIYFSYDVKMKEKGDIPEGYSVSREKKERFSLILESASTNQTSMYLCATQGSYEQYFGPGTRLTVT.